This TCR beta chain was found in a study of tumor-infiltrating lymphocytes in primary liver carcinoma. For the study at large: Patients were men and women aged 30 to 69 years. Findings and limits, study-wide: Tumor region pairs showed greater overlap than either tumor-adjacent or tumor-blood pairs did.

The study co-extracted DNA and RNA from around 20-30 mg of unsorted bulk tissue. Production of TCR beta cDNA used around 0.45 ug total RNA together with a constant-region primer. The TCR beta library was amplified through three nested multiplex PCR rounds in a modified ARM-PCR procedure. The study ran its first two PCR rounds for roughly 9 cycles each, using TRBV1-TRBV30 forward primers and a C-beta reverse primer. TCRdb re-derived calls from the multiplex PCR reads in MiXCR, one entry per CDR3 protein. The repertoire includes some 20,000 distinct CDR3 sequences, almost 80% of them detected once, and approximately 36% sits in the top ten. This clonotype was observed once. What it binds is unknown. One junction end does not reproduce the germline sequence, and a read error may be involved. The CDR3 extends over 14 amino acids. Germline CDR1 and CDR2: LGHNA and YSLEER.

The receptor's source is a woman aged 25 to 39 with primary liver carcinoma and hepatitis B virus infection. The sequenced sample was liver tumor tissue from sampling region 4. Described subset: tumor region T4, right-lateral pole. This chain connects TRBV4-3 to TRBJ1-2; no definite D call. CDR3 amino acids: CASSAELEFYGYTF. CDR3 nucleotides: TGCGCCAGCAGTGCTGAGTTGGAGTTCTATGGCTACACGTTC.